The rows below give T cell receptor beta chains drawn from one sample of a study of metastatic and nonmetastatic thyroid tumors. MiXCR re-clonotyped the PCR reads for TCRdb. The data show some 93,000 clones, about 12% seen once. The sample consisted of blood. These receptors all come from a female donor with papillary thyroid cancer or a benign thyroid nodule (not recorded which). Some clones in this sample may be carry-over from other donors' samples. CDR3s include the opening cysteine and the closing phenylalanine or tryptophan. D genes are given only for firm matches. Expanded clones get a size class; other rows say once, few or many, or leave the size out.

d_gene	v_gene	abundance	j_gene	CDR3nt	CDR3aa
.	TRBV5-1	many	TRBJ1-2	TGCGCCAGCAGCCAGGACACGGTTGATGGCTACACCTTC	CASSQDTVDGYTF
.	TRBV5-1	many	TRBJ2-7	TGCGCCAGCAGCTCCGGGGGGCGCGTATCCTACGAGCAGTACTTC	CASSSGGRVSYEQYF
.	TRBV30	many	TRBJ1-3	TGTGCCTGGAGTGTGGGGAGCTCTGGAAACACCATATATTTT	CAWSVGSSGNTIYF
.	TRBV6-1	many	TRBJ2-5	TGTGCCAGCAGTTCCGGGACCCGCCGAGAGACCCAGTACTTC	CASSSGTRRETQYF
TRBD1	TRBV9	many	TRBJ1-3	TGTGCCAGCAGCGTAGAATTTGGGGACAGGTTTGGAAACACCATATATTTT	CASSVEFGDRFGNTIYF
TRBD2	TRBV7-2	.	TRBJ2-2	TGTGCCAGCAGCTTCATCGGGAGGGCCGGGGAGCTGTTTTTT	CASSFIGRAGELFF
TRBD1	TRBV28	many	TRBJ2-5	TGTGCCAGCAGTTTTGGAGGGGACAGGGAGACCCAGTACTTC	CASSFGGDRETQYF
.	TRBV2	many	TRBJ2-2	TGTGCCAGCAGTGGCCAGACAGTTGTACGCACCGGGGAGCTGTTTTTT	CASSGQTVVRTGELFF
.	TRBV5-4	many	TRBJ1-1	TGTGCCAGCAGCGCAGGGAGGGGCACTGAAGCTTTCTTT	CASSAGRGTEAFF
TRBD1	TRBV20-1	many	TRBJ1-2	TGCAGTGCCCCGGGACAGGGGGCCGACTATGGCTACACCTTC	CSAPGQGADYGYTF
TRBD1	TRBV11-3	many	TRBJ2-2	TGTGCCACACAGGGGGCGCGTGGCACCGGGGAGCTGTTTTTT	CATQGARGTGELFF
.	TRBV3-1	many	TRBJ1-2	TGTGCCAGCAGCCAAGAGGGGGAGGGAGGCAATGGCTACACCTTC	CASSQEGEGGNGYTF
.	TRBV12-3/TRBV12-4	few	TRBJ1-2	TGTGCCAGCAGTCGGGTCGACCTTTTCCATGGCTACACCTTC	CASSRVDLFHGYTF
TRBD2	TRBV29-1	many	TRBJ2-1	TGCAGCGTTGAAGGGACTAGCGGTACATACAATGAGCAGTTCTTC	CSVEGTSGTYNEQFF
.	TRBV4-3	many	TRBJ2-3	TGCGCCAGCAGCCAAGATAGGGACAGCACAGATACGCAGTATTTT	CASSQDRDSTDTQYF
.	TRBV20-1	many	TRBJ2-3	TGCAGTGCTAGAGGGACTGACACGCAGTATTTT	CSARGTDTQYF
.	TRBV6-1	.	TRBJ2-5	TGTGCCAGCAGGGGGGCGGGGGACTCTGAGACCTATTACTTC	CASRGAGDSETYYF
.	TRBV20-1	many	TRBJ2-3	TGCAGTGCCCCGGGTAGGGATAGCGGACCTTACACAGATACGCAGTATTTT	CSAPGRDSGPYTDTQYF
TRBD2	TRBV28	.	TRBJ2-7	TGTGCCAGCAGTTCGACTAGCGGTACGATCTACGAGCAGTACTTC	CASSSTSGTIYEQYF
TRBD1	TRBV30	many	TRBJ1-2	TGTGCCTGGAGTGTACGGGACAGCAAGAATGGCTACACCTTC	CAWSVRDSKNGYTF